A single sample gave rise to the 2 T cell receptor beta chains below, sequenced in a study of shared clonotypes between healthy human individuals (TCRdb year 2020). The method behind the library was the immunoSEQ multiplex PCR assay. Not all clones reach the TCRdb copy of this immuneACCESS table, which keeps in-frame sequences only. Checked studies attribute under half of the gap to unresolved V genes and leave the rest unexplained. The sample table shows some 470,000 clones, and 76% are seen once. The top ten constitute over 10% of the sample. Material: PBMCs. The receptors shown here come from a woman in her 40s in good health. Some clones in this sample may be carry-over from other donors' samples.

This chain connects TRBV7-8 to TRBJ1-2, with TRBD1 as a possible D gene (6 bases). Looked up from germline, CDR1 is SGHVS and CDR2 is FQNEAQ. Trimming left V 1 base short and J 3 bases short, with 12 bases between. The CDR3 is 15 amino acids. The CDR3: CASSLGGGSYYGYTF. DNA of the CDR3: TGTGCCAGCAGCTTAGGAGGGGGGTCCTACTATGGCTACACCTTC.

This clone has only one observation. The V gene is TRBV18, the J gene TRBJ1-4; D unclear. V was cut by 4 bases and J by 8 bases, with 11 bases left in between. In germline, CDR1 is KGHSH, CDR2 LQKENI. The CDR3 loop spans 13 amino acids. The CDR3 nucleotides are TGTGCCAGCTCACTTAACGCACGGGAAAAACTGTTTTTT. Amino acid sequence: CASSLNAREKLFF.